This T cell receptor (beta chain) is from a study of monozygotic twins with inflammatory bowel disease. Whole-study results and caveats: Discordant twins showed the same repertoire similarity as concordant twins, possibly from limited power.

From its re-call of the 5' RACE reads, TCRdb lists each CDR3 protein once, without DNA. This sample contains about 450,000 distinct CDR3 sequences. Notes on this clonotype: Its target is not known.

The TCR comes from a human donor with ulcerative colitis or Crohn's disease, or a healthy co-twin of an affected twin (not recorded which). The sample consisted of blood.

This CDR3 is CASSSRTSGRSGELFF. The rearrangement joins TRBV6-5 to TRBJ2-2; checking the TCRdb D call of TRBD2 is not possible without DNA. This CDR3 region has 16 residues. The germline V gene has CDR1 MNHEY and CDR2 SVGAGI.